A selection of T cell receptor beta chains follows, all from one sample in a study of shared clonotypes between healthy human individuals. Sequencing was performed with immunoSEQ multiplex PCR; in TCRdb, only in-frame clones are kept and a portion is missing. The sample yields a few million clones, around 95% seen once. Source material: naive CD8+ T cells from PBMCs. Receptors originate from a man in his late teens or twenties in good health. Some clones in this sample may be carry-over from other donors' samples. Both conserved end residues are part of each CDR3. The D gene is left open where the match is weak. Some rows mark clone size as missing; the rest say once, few, many or name a class of expanded clone.

v_gene	j_gene	abundance	d_gene	CDR3aa	CDR3nt
TRBV27	TRBJ2-5	NA	TRBD2	CASSLLFASGQETQYF	TGTGCCAGCAGTTTATTGTTTGCTAGCGGACAAGAGACCCAGTACTTC
TRBV27	TRBJ2-7	NA	NA	CASSLGTKYEQYF	TGTGCCAGCAGTTTAGGGACAAAATACGAGCAGTACTTC
TRBV11-2	TRBJ2-7	NA	TRBD2	CASSPGLAGFYEQYF	TGTGCCAGCAGCCCCGGACTAGCGGGCTTCTACGAGCAGTACTTC
TRBV15	TRBJ2-7	few	NA	CATSRVGHEQYF	TGTGCCACCAGCAGAGTGGGTCACGAGCAGTACTTC
TRBV7-9	TRBJ2-7	once	NA	CASSSGVTYEQYF	TGTGCCAGCAGCTCTGGGGTAACCTACGAGCAGTACTTC
TRBV28	TRBJ1-3	NA	NA	CASSLATAFSGNTIYF	TGTGCCAGCAGTTTGGCAACTGCGTTCTCTGGAAACACCATATATTTT
TRBV27	TRBJ2-1	NA	TRBD2	CASSPRLAGGSPTREQFF	TGTGCCAGCAGTCCCCGACTAGCGGGAGGTTCCCCTACGAGGGAGCAGTTCTTC
TRBV7-9	TRBJ2-2	NA	NA	CASSLAGLSIGELFF	TGTGCCAGCAGCTTAGCGGGACTTTCGATCGGGGAGCTGTTTTTT
TRBV7-2	TRBJ2-5	NA	TRBD2	CASSRLAGVVVEETQYF	TGTGCCAGCAGCCGCTTAGCGGGAGTCGTAGTAGAAGAGACCCAGTACTTC
TRBV15	TRBJ1-1	NA	TRBD1	CATTSDRRGTEAFF	TGTGCCACCACTTCGGACAGGAGGGGAACTGAAGCTTTCTTT
TRBV6-1	TRBJ2-1	NA	TRBD2	CASSQGTSGRFGEQFF	TGTGCCAGCAGTCAAGGGACTAGCGGGAGGTTCGGTGAGCAGTTCTTC
TRBV29-1	TRBJ1-4	NA	NA	CSANGESNEKLFF	TGCAGCGCCAACGGGGAATCTAATGAAAAACTGTTTTTT
TRBV11-2	TRBJ2-7	NA	NA	CASSLVPGSYEQYF	TGTGCCAGCAGCTTAGTGCCCGGCTCCTACGAGCAGTACTTC
TRBV6-5	TRBJ2-1	NA	NA	CASRGDSLYNEQFF	TGTGCCAGCAGAGGGGACTCCCTATACAATGAGCAGTTCTTC
TRBV11-3	TRBJ1-1	NA	NA	CASSREGSNTEAFF	TGTGCCAGCAGCCGAGAGGGGAGTAACACTGAAGCTTTCTTT
TRBV28	TRBJ2-7	NA	NA	CASSELGQTYEQYF	TGTGCCAGCAGCGAGTTGGGACAAACCTACGAGCAGTACTTC
TRBV27	TRBJ2-7	once	NA	CASSTNLDGTYEQYF	TGTGCCAGCAGTACTAACTTGGACGGGACCTACGAGCAGTACTTC
TRBV6-5	TRBJ1-2	NA	NA	CASSHDPYGYTF	TGTGCCAGCAGTCACGACCCCTATGGCTACACCTTC
TRBV11-3	TRBJ1-1	NA	NA	CASSLGGVNTEAFF	TGTGCCAGCAGCTTAGGAGGGGTGAACACTGAAGCTTTCTTT
TRBV7-9	TRBJ2-1	NA	NA	CASSPALPRQFF	TGTGCCAGCAGCCCAGCCCTGCCTCGGCAGTTCTTC
TRBV10-3	TRBJ2-1	NA	TRBD2	CAISESIAGGVYNEQFF	TGTGCCATCAGTGAGTCGATAGCGGGAGGGGTATACAATGAGCAGTTCTTC
TRBV2	TRBJ2-3	NA	TRBD2	CASSVQTGTSGTSTDTQYF	TGTGCCAGCAGTGTACAAACCGGGACTAGCGGGACTAGCACAGATACGCAGTATTTT
TRBV7-9	TRBJ1-4	once	NA	CASSSGPVNEKLFF	TGTGCCAGCAGCTCCGGGCCTGTTAATGAAAAACTGTTTTTT
TRBV5-4	TRBJ2-1	NA	TRBD2	CASSLKREVSYNEQFF	TGTGCCAGCAGCTTGAAGCGGGAGGTTTCCTACAATGAGCAGTTCTTC
TRBV28	TRBJ1-2	once	NA	CASSFWGLNYGYTF	TGTGCCAGCAGTTTTTGGGGATTGAACTATGGCTACACCTTC
TRBV7-9	TRBJ1-1	NA	NA	CASSRVAEAFF	TGTGCCAGCAGCAGGGTAGCTGAAGCTTTCTTT
TRBV28	TRBJ1-6	NA	NA	CASSSRGLSPLHF	TGTGCCAGCAGTTCCCGGGGACTTTCACCCCTCCACTTT
TRBV5-6	TRBJ2-3	NA	NA	CASSLEGFLVTQYF	TGTGCCAGCAGCTTGGAAGGATTTCTCGTTACGCAGTATTTT
TRBV11-2	TRBJ2-7	NA	NA	CASSLIKGGSGTYEQYF	TGTGCCAGCAGCTTAATTAAAGGGGGGTCAGGGACCTACGAGCAGTACTTC
TRBV28	TRBJ2-7	NA	TRBD1	CASTRDRAYEQYF	TGTGCCAGCACTCGGGACAGGGCCTACGAGCAGTACTTC
TRBV4-2	TRBJ2-7	NA	TRBD2	CASSQGPGGESAYEQYF	TGTGCCAGCAGCCAGGGCCCTGGGGGGGAGTCGGCCTACGAGCAGTACTTC
TRBV13	TRBJ1-1	NA	NA	CASSRRTMNTEAFF	TGTGCCAGCAGCCGGAGGACAATGAACACTGAAGCTTTCTTT
TRBV11-2	TRBJ2-2	NA	TRBD2	CASRPPAGGPGGELFF	TGTGCCAGCAGGCCCCCCGCGGGAGGGCCGGGCGGGGAGCTGTTTTTT
TRBV5-1	TRBJ1-2	once	TRBD1	CASSLGPGQGLGYTF	TGCGCCAGCAGCTTGGGCCCAGGACAGGGGCTTGGCTACACCTTC